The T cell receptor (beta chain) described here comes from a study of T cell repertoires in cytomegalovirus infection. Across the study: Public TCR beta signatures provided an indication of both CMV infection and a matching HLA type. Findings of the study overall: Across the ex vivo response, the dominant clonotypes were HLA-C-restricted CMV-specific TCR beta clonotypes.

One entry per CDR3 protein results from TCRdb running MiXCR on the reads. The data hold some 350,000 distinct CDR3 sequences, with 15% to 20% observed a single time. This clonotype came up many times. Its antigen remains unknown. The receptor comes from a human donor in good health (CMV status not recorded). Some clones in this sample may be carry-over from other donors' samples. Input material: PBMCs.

CDR3 amino acids: CASSLPRDGNTEAFF. CDR3 nucleotides: TGTGCCAGCAGCTTACCCCGGGACGGAAACACTGAAGCTTTCTTT. The J gene is TRBJ1-1, the V gene TRBV7-8, with D possibly TRBD1 on 5 matching bases. This CDR3 has 15 residues. Germline loops: CDR1 SGHVS, CDR2 FQNEAQ. V dropped 2 bases and J dropped 2 bases, with 12 bases sitting between them.